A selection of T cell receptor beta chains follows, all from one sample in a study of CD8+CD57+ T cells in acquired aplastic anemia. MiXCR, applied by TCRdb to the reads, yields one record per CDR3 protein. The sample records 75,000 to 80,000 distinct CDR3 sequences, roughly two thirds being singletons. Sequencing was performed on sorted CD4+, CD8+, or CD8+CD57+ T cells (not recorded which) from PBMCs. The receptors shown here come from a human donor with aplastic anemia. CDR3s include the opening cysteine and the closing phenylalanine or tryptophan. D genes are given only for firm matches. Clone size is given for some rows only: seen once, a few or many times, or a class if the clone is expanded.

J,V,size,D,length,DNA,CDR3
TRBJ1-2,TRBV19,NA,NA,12,TGTGCCACCCAAACCCCCAACTATGGCTACACCTTC,CATQTPNYGYTF
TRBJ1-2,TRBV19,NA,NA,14,TGTGCCAGTAGTGTGACGACAGAGATCTATGGCTACACCTTC,CASSVTTEIYGYTF
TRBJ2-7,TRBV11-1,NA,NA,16,TGTGCCAGCAGCCCGGTGGCAGGGACATACTCCTACGAGCAGTACTTC,CASSPVAGTYSYEQYF
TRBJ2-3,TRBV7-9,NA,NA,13,TGTGCCAGCAGCCCTCCCGTCACAGATACGCAGTATTTT,CASSPPVTDTQYF
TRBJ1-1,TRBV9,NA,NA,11,TGTGCCAGCAGCCAAGACACTGAAGCTTTCTTT,CASSQDTEAFF
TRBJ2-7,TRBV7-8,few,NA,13,TGTGCCAGCAGCTTAGGGACCCTGTACGAGCAGTACTTC,CASSLGTLYEQYF
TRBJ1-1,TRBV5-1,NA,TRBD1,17,TGCGCCAGCAGCTTGGGTCAGGCAGGGGGCTTGTACACTGAAGCTTTCTTT,CASSLGQAGGLYTEAFF
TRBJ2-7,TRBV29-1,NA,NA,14,TGCAGCGTTGAAGGGGTCAGCCTGGGAAGGGAGCAGTACTTC,CSVEGVSLGREQYF
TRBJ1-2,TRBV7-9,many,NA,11,TGTGCCAGCAGTATCGATTATGGCTACACCTTC,CASSIDYGYTF
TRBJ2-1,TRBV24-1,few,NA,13,TGTGCCACCAGTGATTCGGGCTACAATGAGCAGTTCTTC,CATSDSGYNEQFF
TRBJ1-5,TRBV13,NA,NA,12,TGTGCCAGCAGCTTACTGACCGGGCCCCAGCATTTT,CASSLLTGPQHF
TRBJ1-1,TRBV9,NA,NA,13,TGTGCCAGCAGCGTATATCCTGAGGTAGGGGCTTTCTTT,CASSVYPEVGAFF
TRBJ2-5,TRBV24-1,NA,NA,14,TGTGCCACCAGTGATAATTGGGGCAAAGAGACCCAGTACTTC,CATSDNWGKETQYF
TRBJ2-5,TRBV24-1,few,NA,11,TGTGCCACCAGTGATTCGGAGACCCAGTACTTC,CATSDSETQYF
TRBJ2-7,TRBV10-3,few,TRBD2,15,TGTGCCATCAGTGTACCTAGCGGGAGCTCCTACGAGCAGTACTTC,CAISVPSGSSYEQYF
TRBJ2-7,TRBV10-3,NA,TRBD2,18,TGTGCCAGCAGTCCTCAGGCTAGCGGGAGGGCCTCCACCTACGAGCAGTACTTC,CASSPQASGRASTYEQYF
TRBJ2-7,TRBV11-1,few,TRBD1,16,TGTGCCAGCAGCCCTTGGACAGGGGGCATACGATACGAGCAGTACTTC,CASSPWTGGIRYEQYF
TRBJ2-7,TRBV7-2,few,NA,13,TGTGCCAGCAGCTTACGGGCATCGTGGGAGCAGTACTTC,CASSLRASWEQYF
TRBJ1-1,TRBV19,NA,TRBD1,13,TGTGCCAGCAAGGGACAGGGGAGCACTGAAGCTTTCTTT,CASKGQGSTEAFF
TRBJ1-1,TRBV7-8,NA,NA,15,TGTGCCAGCAGCTTATTAAGGGGTGGTGGGACTGAAGCTTTCTTT,CASSLLRGGGTEAFF
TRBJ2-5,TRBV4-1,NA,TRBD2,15,TGCGCCAGCAGCCAGGGACTAGCGGGGGTGGAGACCCAGTACTTC,CASSQGLAGVETQYF
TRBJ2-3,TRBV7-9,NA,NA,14,TGTGCCAGCAGCTCCCAAAGTAGCACAGATACGCAGTATTTT,CASSSQSSTDTQYF
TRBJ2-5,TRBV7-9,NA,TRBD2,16,TGTGCCAGCAGCTGGCCTAGCCGGGAGGGAGGGGAGACCCAGTACTTC,CASSWPSREGGETQYF
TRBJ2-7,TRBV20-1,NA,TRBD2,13,TGCAGTGCAGAGACTAGCGGACACTACGAGCAGTACTTC,CSAETSGHYEQYF
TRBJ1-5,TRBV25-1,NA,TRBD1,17,TGTGCCAGCCGCTTAGGGTCCGGAGGACAGGGAGGACAGCCCCAGCATTTT,CASRLGSGGQGGQPQHF
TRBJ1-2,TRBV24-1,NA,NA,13,TGTGCCACTAAGGGTGCTGATAACTATGGCTACACCTTC,CATKGADNYGYTF
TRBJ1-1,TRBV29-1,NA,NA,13,TGCAGCGTTTCGAAGGGGCAGGACACTGAAGCTTTCTTT,CSVSKGQDTEAFF
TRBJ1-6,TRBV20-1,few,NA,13,TGCAGTGCTAGGACGGGGAGTAATTCACCCCTCCACTTT,CSARTGSNSPLHF
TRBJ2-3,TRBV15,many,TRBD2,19,TGTGCCACCAGCAGAGCCCGCGGGAGGGCCAAGTACACCACAGATACGCAGTATTTT,CATSRARGRAKYTTDTQYF
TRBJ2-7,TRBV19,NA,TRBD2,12,TGTGCCAGTAGTGGGAGGGTTGGCGAGCAGTACTTC,CASSGRVGEQYF
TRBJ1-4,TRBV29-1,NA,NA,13,TGCAGCGTCGATTCGAGTTCGGGGGAAAAACTGTTTTTT,CSVDSSSGEKLFF
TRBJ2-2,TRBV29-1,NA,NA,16,TGCAGCGTTGAAGGGTACAGGGCCCCAAACACCGGGGAGCTGTTTTTT,CSVEGYRAPNTGELFF
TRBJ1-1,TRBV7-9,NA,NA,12,TGTGCCAGCAGTGCAGGGGACACTGAAGCTTTCTTT,CASSAGDTEAFF
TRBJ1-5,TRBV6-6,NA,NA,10,TGTGCCAGCCATGGACAGCCCCAGCATTTT,CASHGQPQHF
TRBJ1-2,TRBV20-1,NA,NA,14,TGCAGTGCTAGGGAGCAGATAACTAACTATGGCTACACCTTC,CSAREQITNYGYTF
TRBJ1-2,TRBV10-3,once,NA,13,TGTGCCATCAGAGGGGGAGGGGCCTATGGCTACACCTTC,CAIRGGGAYGYTF
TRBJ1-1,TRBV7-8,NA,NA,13,TGTGCCAGCAGCTCCGGTTGGAGGACTGAAGCTTTCTTT,CASSSGWRTEAFF
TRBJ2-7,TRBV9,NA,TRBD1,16,TGTGCCAGCAGCGTAGGAGGGACAGGGGGTCTCTACGAGCAGTACTTC,CASSVGGTGGLYEQYF